Below are 15 T cell receptor beta chains sequenced from a single sample in a study of a mutant IDH1 vaccine in newly diagnosed glioma. Their antigens remain unidentified. The assay was immunoSEQ multiplex PCR, and TCRdb's table has in-frame clones only and misses some. The sample has tens of thousands of clones, around 76% seen once. Time point given: week 23, last vaccination. Topical imiquimod accompanied each vaccine dose, which consisted of 300 ug of mutant IDH1 20-mer peptide. The source was PBMCs, collected from a glioma patient whose treatment included an IDH1 peptide vaccine. These receptors were taken from a man aged 45-60 years with glioma.

The chain employs TRBV5-1 and TRBJ2-3; 8 bases line up with TRBD2. The CDR3 spans 15 residues. Looked up from germline, CDR1 is SGHRS and CDR2 is YFSETQ. Germline trimming cut 4 bases from V and 2 bases from J; bases unmatched to any gene: 6. CDR3 in amino acids: CASSDPGGPTDTQYF. Here the CDR3 DNA reads TGCGCCAGCAGCGATCCGGGGGGGCCCACAGATACGCAGTATTTT.

This rearrangement joins TRBV19 to TRBJ1-1; TRBD1 matches at 8 bases. With 3 bases clipped from V and 0 bases from J, the junction kept 6 bases outside the gene matches. The CDR3 runs to 16 residues. CDR1 and CDR2 from the germline V gene are LNHDA and SQIVND (reference sequence). CDR3 protein: CASSIWGQVLNTEAFF. DNA of the CDR3: TGTGCCAGTAGTATTTGGGGACAGGTTTTGAACACTGAAGCTTTCTTT.

This chain uses TRBV4-2 with TRBJ2-5, with D possibly being TRBD1 or TRBD2 (5 bases each). This CDR3 has 15 residues. With 0 bases removed from V and 9 bases from J, the gap between germline ends came to 17 bases. Germline V lookup: CDR1 LGHNA, CDR2 YNFKEQ. The CDR3 here is CASSQEARPGAAQYF. CDR3 sequence (DNA): TGTGCCAGCAGCCAAGAAGCCCGCCCCGGGGCGGCCCAGTACTTC.

Details on this clone: Distinct nucleotide sequences in the sample also encode this CDR3. This chain connects TRBV27 to TRBJ1-5, with D unclear. This CDR3 is built from 15 residues. V lost 2 bases and J lost 3, with 11 bases in between. Germline CDR1 is MNHEY and CDR2 is SMNVEV (reference sequence). The CDR3 spells CASSLNPLSNQPQHF. The CDR3 DNA reads TGTGCCAGCAGTTTAAATCCGCTCTCCAATCAGCCCCAGCATTTT.

This rearrangement joins TRBV5-1 to TRBJ2-5; D not resolved. The closer fit of TRBJ2-7 to the DNA end suggests the J call may be wrong. Germline V CDR1 and CDR2: SGHRS, YFSETQ. The CDR3 is made up of 15 amino acids. The CDR3 region is CASSLAVHSSAEQYF. CDR3 nucleotides: TGCGCCAGCAGCTTGGCCGTTCATTCTAGTGCCGAGCAGTACTTC.

The CDR3 region is CATSTTRKGRNQPQHF. The CDR3 bases are TGTGCCACCAGCACAACGAGGAAGGGACGGAATCAGCCCCAGCATTTT. This sequence joins TRBV15 and TRBJ1-5, with D possibly matching TRBD1 (5 bases). Germline V gene lookup returns CDR1 LNHNV and CDR2 YYDKDF (reference sequence). Deletions cut 4 bases from V and 4 bases from J, with 17 bases between. The CDR3 contains 16 residues.

The chain employs TRBV5-1 and TRBJ1-1; no reliable D call. V was trimmed by 1 base and J by 1 base, leaving 8 bases between them. Germline V gives CDR1 SGHRS, CDR2 YFSETQ. This CDR3 has 14 amino acids. The CDR3 is CASSLTGKNTEAFF. The CDR3 DNA sequence: TGCGCCAGCAGCTTGACGGGAAAGAACACTGAAGCTTTCTTT.

The gene calls are TRBV10-3 and TRBJ2-3; 9 bases are shared with TRBD1. V dropped 6 bases and J dropped 6; count of bases not matched to a gene: 10. Germline V gene sequence: CDR1 ENHRY, CDR2 SYGVKD. The CDR3 extends over 15 amino acids. The CDR3 is CAISSPGTGKDTQYF. The CDR3 nucleotides are TGTGCCATCAGCTCCCCCGGGACAGGGAAGGATACGCAGTATTTT.

The rearrangement uses TRBV6-5 and TRBJ1-4; 7 bases are a match to TRBD1. Germline loops: CDR1 MNHEY, CDR2 SVGAGI. Trimming removed 5 bases from V and 8 bases from J; junction bases left unmatched: 8. The CDR3 spans 14 residues. CDR3 sequence: CASSLTGDVEKLFF. CDR3 DNA sequence: TGTGCCAGCAGTCTCACAGGGGATGTGGAAAAACTGTTTTTT.

The chain recombines TRBV14 with TRBJ2-3; possible D gene TRBD2, 5 bases. CDR1 and CDR2 from the germline V gene are SGHDN and FVKESK. The length of the CDR3 is 13 residues. Trimming left V 3 bases short and J 5 bases short, with 9 bases between. The DNA of the CDR3 is TGTGCCAGCAGCCAGGGGAGCGTAGATACGCAGTATTTT. Its translation is CASSQGSVDTQYF.

The chain uses TRBV7-9 and TRBJ1-1; D is unresolved. The CDR3 is 15 residues long. Germline V gene lookup returns CDR1 SEHNR and CDR2 FQNEAQ (reference sequence). Trimming took 4 bases from V and 1 from J, leaving 13 bases between them. CDR3 protein: CASSSRTVENTEAFF. The CDR3 DNA follows: TGTGCCAGCAGCTCGAGGACGGTGGAGAACACTGAAGCTTTCTTT.

This sequence joins TRBV5-1 and TRBJ2-3; TRBD2 matches at 12 bases. The CDR3 loop spans 14 amino acids. V trimming: 3 bases; J trimming: 6 bases; junction bases outside the gene matches: 2. In germline, CDR1 is SGHRS, CDR2 YFSETQ. In DNA form, the CDR3 reads TGCGCCAGCAGCTGGGGGACTAGCGGGGATACGCAGTATTTT. Residues: CASSWGTSGDTQYF.

The chain uses TRBV5-1 and TRBJ1-1; D not certain. V was clipped by 2 bases and J by 1 base, with 9 bases between them. Germline V gene lookup returns CDR1 SGHRS and CDR2 YFSETQ. CDR3 length equals 14 residues. In DNA form, the CDR3 reads TGCGCCAGCAGCTTAGAGGGCCCGAACACTGAAGCTTTCTTT. It yields the protein CASSLEGPNTEAFF.

J is TRBJ2-2 and V is TRBV19; 7 nucleotides agree with TRBD1. This CDR3 spans 18 amino acids. V shed 0 bases and J 3 bases; nucleotides not matched to a gene: 10. The V gene's germline CDR1 is LNHDA and CDR2 SQIVND (reference sequence). The CDR3 protein is CASSIDPREDRDTGELFF. CDR3 in DNA: TGTGCCAGTAGTATAGATCCCAGGGAAGACAGGGACACCGGGGAGCTGTTTTTT.

The chain has TRBV6-5 and TRBJ1-2, with 12 bases fitting TRBD1. V lost 3 bases to trimming and J lost 5 bases; unmatched junction nucleotides: 7. CDR3 length equals 16 residues. Germline V gene lookup returns CDR1 MNHEY and CDR2 SVGAGI. In DNA, the CDR3 is TGTGCCAGCAGTTATAAGGGACAGGGGGCAGGGTATGGCTACACCTTC. The encoded protein is CASSYKGQGAGYGYTF.